One sample yielded the 27 T cell receptor beta chains listed below, sequenced in a study of blood T cell repertoires in COVID-19. The data were produced by immunoSEQ multiplex PCR, yet TCRdb's version contains in-frame clones alone and is incomplete. The table has 350,000 to 450,000 clones, about 89% seen once. Sequencing was done on a sample of peripheral blood. Receptors originate from a man aged 35 to 55 with acute or convalescent COVID-19.

The J gene is TRBJ2-4, the V gene TRBV5-4; no reliable D call. V was cut by 4 bases and J by 0 bases, with 11 bases left in between. CDR3 length: 15 residues. In germline, CDR1 is SGHNT, CDR2 YYREEE (reference sequence). CDR3 amino acids: CASSANEIAKNIQYF. CDR3 DNA sequence: TGTGCCAGCAGCGCTAATGAGATAGCCAAAAACATTCAGTACTTC.

CDR3 region: CASLSLFPGELFF. CDR3 nucleotides: TGTGCCAGCCTTTCACTATTCCCCGGGGAGCTGTTTTTT. This chain joins TRBV7-9 and TRBJ2-2; D not certain. The CDR3 runs 13 residues. The ends were cut back, 8 bases at V and 6 bases at J, with 13 bases in the middle. Germline loops: CDR1 SEHNR, CDR2 FQNEAQ (reference sequence).

The chain uses TRBV21-1 and TRBJ2-7; TRBD1, the table's D call, was not compared with the DNA. TRBV21-1 is designated a pseudogene. The CDR3 is 16 residues long. CDR3 region: CASCPLRGHEQYEQYF. The CDR3 nucleotides read TGTGCCAGCTGTCCCCTCAGGGGTCACGAGCAATACGAGCAGTACTTC.

This sequence joins TRBV6-5 and TRBJ1-1; 8 bases agree with TRBD1. CDR1 and CDR2 from the germline V gene are MNHEY and SVGAGI. The junction had 9 bases not matched to a gene; V was cut back by 11 bases and J by 1 base. The CDR3 has 14 amino acids. Written as DNA, the CDR3 is TGTGCCGGACAGGGAACTACGTCGAACACTGAAGCTTTCTTT. Translation gives CAGQGTTSNTEAFF.

CDR3 DNA sequence: TGTGCCAGTAGTAGGGACAGGACTAACTATGGCTACACCTTC. Its translation is CASSRDRTNYGYTF. The J gene is TRBJ1-2, the V gene TRBV19; 8 nucleotides agree with TRBD1. CDR3 length: 14 residues. Germline assignment: CDR1 LNHDA and CDR2 SQIVND (reference sequence). The V and J ends lost 4 bases and 0 bases, in that order; junction bases with no gene match: 1. Filled out from reference TRBV19 and TRBJ1-2, the complete variable domain reads DGGITQSPKYLFRKEGQNVTLSCEQNLNHDAMYWYRQDPGQGLRLIYYSQIVNDFQKGDIAEGYSVSREKKESFPLTVTSAQKNPTAFYLCASSRDRTNYGYTFGSGTRLTVV.

The J gene is TRBJ1-1, the V gene TRBV6-1; D is possibly TRBD1 (6 bases). V dropped 1 base and J dropped 3 bases, with 12 bases sitting between them. CDR3 length: 15 amino acids. CDR1 and CDR2 (germline): MNHNS, SASEGT. In DNA, the CDR3 is TGTGCCAGCAGTGAAGTGGCGGGGGCAGACACTGAAGCTTTCTTT. Amino acid sequence: CASSEVAGADTEAFF.

The chain joins TRBV7-2 to TRBJ1-2, with D unclear. This CDR3 contains 16 residues. V was clipped by 2 bases and J by 3 bases, with 16 bases between them. CDR1 SGHTA and CDR2 FQGNSA come from the germline V gene. CDR3 bases: TGTGCCAGCAGCTTACATATGGGCAGGAACTACTATGGCTACACCTTC. Translated, it gives CASSLHMGRNYYGYTF.

This sequence joins TRBV30 and TRBJ1-3; the D gene is possibly TRBD1 (6 bases). CDR1 and CDR2 (germline): GTSNPN, SVGIG (reference sequence). With 7 bases removed from V and 1 base from J, the gap between germline ends came to 11 bases. The CDR3 covers 13 residues. The CDR3 protein is CASAGVSGNTIYF. CDR3 coding DNA: TGTGCCTCCGCAGGGGTTTCTGGAAACACCATATATTTT.

In its sample, this clone was seen once. The V gene is TRBV29-1, the J gene TRBJ1-5; 8 bases are a match to TRBD1. CDR1 and CDR2 from the germline V gene are SQVTM and ANQGSEA. The CDR3 totals 14 residues. The CDR3 loop reads CTPDQDRDNQPQHF. The CDR3 coding sequence is TGCACACCAGATCAGGACAGGGACAATCAGCCCCAGCATTTT.

The chain recombines TRBV11-2 with TRBJ2-2; no firm D call. CDR3 size: 14 residues. V lost 0 bases, J lost 6 bases, and 8 bases lay in between. Germline V lookup: CDR1 SGHAT, CDR2 FQNNGV. The CDR3 protein is CASSLDRLAGELFF. CDR3 nucleotides: TGTGCCAGCAGCTTAGATCGTCTCGCCGGGGAGCTGTTTTTT.

The V and J genes are TRBV10-1 and TRBJ2-1; TRBD2 matches at 11 bases. The germline V gene encodes CDR1 WNHNN and CDR2 SYGVQD (reference sequence). CDR3 size: 16 residues. V lost 2 bases and J lost 8; bases outside the gene matches: 8. This CDR3 reads CASSEVAGGPGDEQFF. The DNA of the CDR3 is TGCGCCAGCAGTGAGGTAGCGGGAGGGCCGGGGGATGAGCAGTTCTTC.

The rearrangement links TRBV4-1 to TRBJ2-7; D is possibly TRBD1 (5 bases). Trimming left V 1 base short and J 5 bases short, with 6 bases between. This CDR3 region has 12 residues. Germline V gene sequence: CDR1 MGHRA, CDR2 YSYEKL. The CDR3 loop reads CASSQAGNEQYF. The CDR3 DNA sequence: TGCGCCAGCAGCCAAGCAGGGAACGAGCAGTACTTC.

This chain joins TRBV7-9 and TRBJ2-1, with TRBD2 matching over 10 bases. V lost 5 bases to trimming and J lost 2 bases; unmatched junction nucleotides: 24. The CDR3 covers 22 residues. Germline loops: CDR1 SEHNR, CDR2 FQNEAQ (reference sequence). CDR3 amino acids: CASSITSIKREGLHLTYNEQFF. The DNA for the CDR3 is TGTGCCAGCAGCATCACCTCCATAAAGCGGGAGGGCCTGCATTTGACCTACAATGAGCAGTTCTTC.

This chain joins TRBV6-5 and TRBJ1-5, with D perhaps TRBD1 (6 bases). Germline CDR1 and CDR2: MNHEY and SVGAGI. This CDR3 spans 14 amino acids. V lost 6 bases to trimming and J lost 0 bases, with 9 bases between them. CDR3 region: CASSRGFSNQPQHF. CDR3 nucleotides: TGTGCCAGCAGCAGGGGATTTAGCAATCAGCCCCAGCATTTT.

The chain recombines TRBV20-1 with TRBJ2-1; D possibly corresponds to TRBD1 (7 bases). The CDR3 is made up of 18 amino acids. Between the trimmed V and J ends, which lost 3 bases and 0 bases, there was a span of 21 bases. The V gene's germline CDR1 is DFQATT and CDR2 SNEGSKA (reference sequence). In DNA form, the CDR3 reads TGCAGTGCTAGTGCTTATCGGAGGGACAGTTTCTCCTACAATGAGCAGTTCTTC. This translates into CSASAYRRDSFSYNEQFF.

This clone occurred once. The CDR3 sequence: CAWSSGGSTDTQYF. The CDR3 DNA is TGTGCCTGGAGTAGCGGGGGAAGCACAGATACGCAGTATTTT. V is TRBV30 and J is TRBJ2-3; 8 nucleotides agree with TRBD2. Trimming took 2 bases from V and 0 from J; bases not matched to a gene: 1. The CDR3 length is 14 residues. Germline assignment: CDR1 GTSNPN and CDR2 SVGIG (reference sequence).

The chain uses TRBV15 and TRBJ1-2, with 8 nucleotides matching TRBD1. Losses at the gene ends were 3 bases for V and 10 bases for J; bases not matched to a gene: 13. The V gene's germline CDR1 is LNHNV and CDR2 YYDKDF (reference sequence). This CDR3 has 15 amino acids. The CDR3 is CATSSSRDRKDTYTF. CDR3 nucleotides: TGTGCCACCAGCAGTTCCCGGGACAGGAAGGATACCTACACCTTC.

The chain couples TRBV10-3 to TRBJ1-6; TRBD1 matches at 9 bases. The CDR3 runs 15 residues. The germline V gene encodes CDR1 ENHRY and CDR2 SYGVKD. Trimming removed 6 bases from V and 7 bases from J; junction bases left unmatched: 7. The CDR3 loop is CAIRQGAEGNSPLHF. CDR3 nucleotide sequence: TGTGCCATCAGACAGGGGGCGGAAGGAAATTCACCCCTCCACTTT.

This chain connects TRBV4-1 to TRBJ1-4, with 10 nucleotides matching TRBD1. The CDR3 has 16 residues. Germline CDR1 and CDR2: MGHRA and YSYEKL. With 4 bases clipped from V and 3 bases from J, the junction kept 5 bases outside the gene matches. CDR3 amino acids: CASSRGQGRPNEKLFF. CDR3 bases: TGCGCCAGCAGCCGGGGACAGGGGAGACCTAATGAAAAACTGTTTTTT.

This clone was observed a single time. The chain recombines TRBV7-2 with TRBJ1-2; D possibly corresponds to TRBD1 (5 bases). Trimming cost V 6 bases and J 3 bases, with 17 bases left between them. There are 15 residues in the CDR3. Germline lookup yields CDR1 SGHTA and CDR2 FQGNSA. CDR3 sequence: CASSPGGTFHYGYTF. CDR3 DNA sequence: TGTGCCAGCAGTCCCGGGGGAACCTTCCACTATGGCTACACCTTC.

J is TRBJ1-1 and V is TRBV6-5, with D unclear. Per germline, CDR1 MNHEY and CDR2 SVGAGI. The CDR3 extends over 12 amino acids. Trimming removed 8 bases at V and 4 bases at J, with 11 bases between. The CDR3 nucleotides are TGTGCCAGCTCCGAGTTTGGCACTGAAGCTTTCTTT. The encoded protein is CASSEFGTEAFF.

This chain connects TRBV27 to TRBJ1-6, with 7 bases identical to TRBD1. Germline lookup yields CDR1 MNHEY and CDR2 SMNVEV (reference sequence). The CDR3 loop spans 16 amino acids. With V trimmed by 6 bases and J by 6 bases, 11 bases remained unmatched. In DNA, the CDR3 is TGTGCCAGCAGCACCCACAGGGGTGGGGGTAATTCACCCCTCCACTTT. Encoded protein: CASSTHRGGGNSPLHF.

The chain joins TRBV9 to TRBJ2-1, with D perhaps TRBD2 (6 bases). Germline lookup yields CDR1 SGDLS and CDR2 YYNGEE. The CDR3 is 17 residues long. The V end lost 3 bases, the J end lost 0 bases, and 16 bases lay between the germline ends. This CDR3 is CASSAGVRGSSYNEQFF. Here the CDR3 DNA reads TGTGCCAGCAGCGCCGGGGTACGGGGGAGCTCCTACAATGAGCAGTTCTTC.

The chain links TRBV19 to TRBJ1-5, with 8 bases that match TRBD1. The CDR3 is made up of 17 amino acids. In germline, CDR1 is LNHDA, CDR2 SQIVND (reference sequence). The V gene end was trimmed by 7 bases and the J gene end by 4 bases; junction bases not matched to a gene: 15. CDR3 amino acids: CASTTNLPRDRNQPQHF. CDR3 DNA: TGTGCCAGTACCACTAACCTACCCAGGGACAGGAATCAGCCCCAGCATTTT.

The chain carries TRBV30 and TRBJ2-1, with 11 bases matching TRBD2. This CDR3 is 15 amino acids long. V gave up 4 bases and J gave up 4 bases; unmatched junction bases: 6. The V gene's germline CDR1 is GTSNPN and CDR2 SVGIG (reference sequence). CDR3 residues: CAWTNSGRAYNEQFF. CDR3 DNA sequence: TGTGCCTGGACCAATAGCGGGAGGGCATACAATGAGCAGTTCTTC. The full variable domain, its missing parts supplied by reference TRBV30 and TRBJ2-1, is SQTIHQWPATLVQPVGSPLSLECTVEGTSNPNLYWYRQAAGRGLQLLFYSVGIGQISSEVPQNLSASRPQDRQFILSSKKLLLSDSGFYLCAWTNSGRAYNEQFFGPGTRLTVL.

The chain joins TRBV28 to TRBJ2-7, with a tentative D call TRBD2 (5 bases). Trimming took 6 bases from V and 12 from J, leaving 18 bases between them. The V gene's germline CDR1 is MDHEN and CDR2 SYDVKM. This CDR3 is built from 12 residues. The CDR3 spells CASSTPTSGRYF. The CDR3 nucleotides are TGTGCCAGCAGCACCCCGACCAGCGGCCGGTACTTC.

This chain connects TRBV2 to TRBJ2-1; TRBD2 aligns across 9 bases. Trimming cost V 0 bases and J 5 bases; bases outside gene matches: 8. This CDR3 has 17 amino acids. Germline V gene sequence: CDR1 SNHLY, CDR2 FYNNEI. The CDR3 DNA reads TGTGCCAGCAGTGAAGCGGCGGGTAGCGGGAGCGACAATGAGCAGTTCTTC. It specifies CASSEAAGSGSDNEQFF.